This T cell receptor beta chain was sequenced in a study of shared clonotypes between healthy human individuals. Whole-study context: The study enrolled a couple of women and three men aged 18 to 49. Per donor, CD8 memory used one plate, CD8 naive used two, CD4 memory used three and CD4 naive used three.

Study-wide findings and caveats: Memory subsets generally showed lower estimated richness than naive subsets.

V lost 0 bases and J 3 bases, leaving 13 bases between the germline ends. Germline CDR1 is SQVTM and CDR2 is ANQGSEA. The CDR3 is 15 amino acids. Naive CD8 populations comprised CD45RO-negative cells positively selected for CCR7, excluding terminally differentiated effector memory CD45RA+ cells. With regard to this clone: What it binds is not known.

Deep-level running was used for the assay. Sequencing used immunoSEQ multiplex PCR; TCRdb keeps in-frame clones, though not all of them. Altogether around 2,100,000 clones are present, approximately 94% being singletons, with the ten largest covering 0.9% to 1.5%. The V and J genes are TRBV29-1 and TRBJ2-3; D is unclear. Sequenced input: naive CD8+ T cells sorted from blood. This sequence was found in a young man in good health. The DNA of the CDR3 is TGCAGCGTTGAAGATCTAGAAGGGCGTACAGATACGCAGTATTTT. This encodes CSVEDLEGRTDTQYF.